The source of this T cell receptor (beta chain) is a study of cytomegalovirus exposure and HLA in healthy donors (TCRdb year 2017). Looking at the study overall: In an earlier analysis of roughly 500 of the donors, 276 Gb of sequence data and 100 million or so unique TCR beta sequences from 150 million to 200 million T cells were reported. The later analysis used no new phenotypic data to find candidate immune exposures, relying instead on TCR beta sequences and their occurrence across donors. In a later analysis, previously published TCR beta repertoires from several hundred donors were re-analyzed and high-resolution HLA genotyping was added so that TCR occurrence patterns could be studied. Using immunosequencing, the study profiled T cell repertoires from roughly 650 subjects and related those repertoires to cytomegalovirus serostatus. Of the roughly 390 genotyped donors, approximately 80% were placed in the genetic ancestry cluster associated with self-reported Caucasian donors. Besides the first cohort of 550 to 750 subjects, a separate validation cohort made up of over a hundred different subjects was used. HLA typing covered class I and class II loci at four-digit resolution. All discovery cohort repertoires had been generated using a single sequencing platform. To predict cytomegalovirus infection status, the study combined high-throughput TCR immunosequencing, statistical association of individual TCRs with disease status, and machine learning. A later genetic analysis used genome-wide SNP genotypes for about 65% of the roughly 670 donors, treating that subset as a discovery cohort. Several DR-DQ haplotypes were treated as single units for association and clustering because of strong linkage in the cohort. Donor age, sex, ethnicity and CMV serostatus were collected together with the repertoire data. To decide whether each TCR beta V gene segment behaved as functional or pseudogenic, an earlier analysis of some 600 of the donors relied on high-throughput TCR beta sequencing. The study aimed to test whether cataloging public T cell receptors could reveal signatures of past pathogen exposure. The number of donors typed differed by locus, with roughly 620-630 for A, B, C, DRB1 and DQB1, roughly 550 for DQA1, over 600 for DPA1, and some 440 for DPB1. An early release covering roughly 600 HLA-typed donors comprised roughly 300 gigabases of sequencing data and around 85 million unique TCR sequences. Across some 400 genotyped donors of the cohort, an average of roughly 230,000 unique TCR beta nucleotide sequences per donor were sequenced, and approximately 17% of those sequences were non-productive.

The cohort was made up of several hundred healthy bone marrow donors. At the time of sampling, all cohort members were nominally healthy, though unrecorded immune exposures were likely present. The donor tested CMV seropositive, placing the donor among the 250 to 300 seropositive members of the cohort. A peripheral blood sample was provided by each donor, and peripheral blood mononuclear cells were used for TCR beta sequencing. The Qiagen DNeasy Blood Extraction Kit was used to extract genomic DNA from the blood cell samples. Receptors were amplified or captured by the immunoSEQ multiplex PCR assay. For the multiplex PCR, a mixture combining 60 forward primers for TCR Vbeta segments and 13 reverse primers for TCR Jbeta segments was used. The CDR3 region of rearranged TCR beta genes was amplified from genomic DNA by a multiplex PCR assay. The Illumina HiSeq System was used to sequence the amplified TCR beta libraries as 87-base-pair reads. In the original analysis: Across the roughly 600 repertoires, a later analysis counted roughly 84 million unique TCR beta chains, some 11 million of which were shared by at least two donors. To remove PCR and sequencing errors, raw reads were error-corrected and collapsed into unique sequences using a nearest-neighbor algorithm that merged closely related sequences. CDR3 sequences were aligned to IMGT reference sequences to assign V, D and J gene segments. For a sequence to be retained, at least a six-nucleotide match to both a V gene segment and a J gene segment was required. A rearrangement was called productive if the CDR3 had no stop codons and remained in frame with V and J, and every other rearrangement was called non-productive. CDR3 was defined according to IMGT convention as the region running from the second conserved V-encoded cysteine to the conserved J-encoded phenylalanine. The earlier analysis of some 600 of the donors excluded sequences that lacked an unambiguous match to a single V gene segment. An earlier analysis of approximately 590 of the donors classified V segments as functional when productive rearrangements were above 56.7% and as segregating when the standard deviation between donors was above 5%. A statistical classification framework was built for diagnosing cytomegalovirus status from the catalog of TCR beta chain sequences. In a later analysis, TCR nucleotide sequences were compared against IMGT/GENE-DB human TR gene sequences so that V and J genes could be assigned. In a later analysis, CDR3 sequences and most-parsimonious VDJ recombination scenarios were assigned using the TCRdist pipeline. In a later analysis, every TCR beta chain was defined by the combination of its CDR3 amino acid sequence and its V-gene family, and reads without a unique V-gene family were dropped. In a later analysis, some 600 highly shared, low-generation-probability nucleotide sequences were removed to address suspected cross-contamination and a sequencing artifact. For each public chain, a later analysis derived a clonal expansion index from normalized ranks of inferred template counts within each repertoire. In a later analysis, generation probabilities were computed with a VDJ recombination model fitted to out-of-frame rearrangements, and the resulting probabilities were checked against IGoR. In a later analysis, TCR-TCR, TCR-HLA and TCR-CMV co-occurrence was scored with hypergeometric tests, and a repertoire-size bias correction was applied to TCR pairs. To estimate false discovery rates, a later analysis permuted the HLA or CMV assignments 20 times. In a later analysis, co-occurring TCRs were grouped with DBSCAN, and TCRdist sequence similarity was added when clustering was performed within HLA-allele-positive subsets. Repertoires with fewer than 30,000 or more than 120,000 public chains, plus five repertoires with anomalous nucleotide sharing, were excluded from co-occurrence clustering. TCRdb took this table from immuneACCESS and kept in-frame rearrangements with V and J called. Such tables lack part of the clones; where checked against another copy, unresolved V genes explain under half of the gap, and the rest is unexplained. For V, J and clone size, that table is used; D and trimming come from the DNA. The sample yields a few hundred thousand clones; about four fifths were counted once. Together, the top ten hold 9.5% to 13% of the sample.

Overall study outcomes, separate from this receptor: A further reported finding was that TCR beta sequences accurately predicted the HLA-A and HLA-B alleles for most subjects in the first cohort. CMV serostatus was the only immune exposure information available for the cohort. Most TCR sequences were seen in very few donors, while some public TCRs were found in many individuals. Compared with equally common non-associated chains, HLA-associated TCR beta chains in a later analysis were more clonally expanded and had lower generation probabilities. The authors suggested that the approach could potentially be generalized to other disease states and immunological phenotypes. When HLA alleles, especially DR and DQ, strongly co-occurred, attributing TCR associations to individual alleles was difficult. Because HLA typing was missing for some donors at each locus, association tests included only the typed subset. The presence/absence analyses assumed that sequencing depth was roughly uniform across donors, and that assumption may not be true. In vitro tests confirmed that a few of the cytomegalovirus-associated TCR beta chains recognize cytomegalovirus antigens. In the study, some 160 TCR beta chains were listed as associated with cytomegalovirus. An association between a missense DCLRE1C variant and V-gene and J-gene trimming of TCR beta chains was found in a later genetic analysis and replicated in an independent cohort. The cohort was sequenced for TCR beta chains only, and without alpha or paired-chain data the features that could be detected were limited. The sequencing pipeline was judged likely to have produced a cluster of highly shared sequence variants as a technical artifact. In a later analysis, 15,000 to 20,000 TCR beta sequences were associated with specific HLA alleles at a false discovery rate of 0.05. Cytomegalovirus status was reported to be diagnosed by the classifier with high specificity and sensitivity in both the original and validation cohorts. Because counts were too low, 15 or so rarely observed V segments, including chromosome 9 orphons, were excluded from the earlier analysis of about 500 of the donors. In a later analysis, most CMV-associated TCR beta chains were found to appear HLA-restricted, with HLA associations seemingly driven largely by CMV exposure. Some IMGT-functional V segments, including TRBV6-2 and TRBV6-3, could not be distinguished by the 87-base-pair reads and were therefore excluded. Correlated functional status among segregating V segments might reflect linkage disequilibrium, but an unknown experimental factor could not be ruled out. According to a later genetic analysis, donors in an Asian-associated ancestry cluster had fewer N-insertions in productive TCRs than the approximately 700-donor mean. A later analysis found that TCR association rates varied across HLA loci, with DRB1 alleles showing the most associated TCRs and HLA-C alleles the fewest. In a later analysis, several top co-occurrence clusters were reported to appear linked to parvovirus B19, influenza, CMV and Epstein-Barr virus. In an earlier analysis of fewer than 750 of the donors, most TCR beta V segments were observed in productive rearrangements about 87% or about 30% of the time, broadly matching IMGT annotations.

For this clone: Its cognate antigen has yet to be identified. Base qualities are not at hand, and no much larger clone is one base apart.

Including cysteine and phenylalanine, the CDR3 has 18 amino acids. Just the 54-base CDR3 DNA is kept, in frame starting at base 1. Trimming removed 4 bases from V and 8 bases from J; the gene matches leave 14 bases unexplained. As encoded in the germline V gene, CDR1 is MGHRA while CDR2 is YSYEKL. The TCR comes from a woman aged 45-59 years in good health and CMV-seropositive. Sequencing was carried out using PBMCs. The rearrangement joined TRBV4-1 to TRBJ2-1; TRBD2 agrees with 13 junctional bases. CDR3 protein: CASSPYRTSGGPLHEQFF. The DNA is as follows: TGCGCCAGCAGCCCATACCGGACTAGCGGGGGTCCACTACATGAGCAGTTCTTC.